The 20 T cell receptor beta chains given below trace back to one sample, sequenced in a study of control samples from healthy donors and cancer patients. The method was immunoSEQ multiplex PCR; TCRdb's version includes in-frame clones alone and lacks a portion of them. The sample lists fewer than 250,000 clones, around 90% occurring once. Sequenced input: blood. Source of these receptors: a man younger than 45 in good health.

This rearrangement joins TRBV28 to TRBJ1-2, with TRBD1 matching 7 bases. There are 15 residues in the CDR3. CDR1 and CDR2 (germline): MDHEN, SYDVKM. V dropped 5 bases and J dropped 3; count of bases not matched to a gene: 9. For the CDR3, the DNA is TGTGCCAGCAGTCCTCGAGGACAGGAACACTATGGCTACACCTTC. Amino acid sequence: CASSPRGQEHYGYTF.

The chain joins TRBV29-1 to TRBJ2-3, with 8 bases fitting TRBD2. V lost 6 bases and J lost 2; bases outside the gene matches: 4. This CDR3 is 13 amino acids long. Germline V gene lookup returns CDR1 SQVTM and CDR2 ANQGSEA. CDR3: CSVGSGVTDTQYF. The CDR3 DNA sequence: TGCAGCGTCGGTAGCGGGGTCACAGATACGCAGTATTTT.

The CDR3 sequence is CATRTDSTDTQYF. In DNA, the CDR3 is TGTGCCACCAGGACAGATAGCACAGATACGCAGTATTTT. This sequence joins TRBV6-5 and TRBJ2-3; maybe TRBD1 (6 bases). CDR3 length equals 13 residues. Germline CDR1 reads MNHEY; CDR2 reads SVGAGI. V was shortened by 10 bases and J by 0 bases, with 11 bases between the two germline ends.

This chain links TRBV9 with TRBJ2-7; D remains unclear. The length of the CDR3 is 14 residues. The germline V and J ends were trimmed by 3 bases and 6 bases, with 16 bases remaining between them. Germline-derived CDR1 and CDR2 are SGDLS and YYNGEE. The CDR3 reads CASSASGDFGEQYF. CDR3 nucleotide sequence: TGTGCCAGCAGCGCATCAGGAGACTTCGGCGAGCAGTACTTC. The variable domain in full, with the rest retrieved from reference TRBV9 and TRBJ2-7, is DSGVTQTPKHLITATGQRVTLRCSPRSGDLSVYWYQQSLDQGLQFLIQYYNGEERAKGNILERFSAQQFPDLHSELNLSSLELGDSALYFCASSASGDFGEQYFGPGTRLTVT.

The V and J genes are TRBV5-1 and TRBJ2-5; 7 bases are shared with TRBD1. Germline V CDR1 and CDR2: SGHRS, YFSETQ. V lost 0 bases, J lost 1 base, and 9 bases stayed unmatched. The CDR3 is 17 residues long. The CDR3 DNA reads TGCGCCAGCAGCTTGGGCCGACAGGGTCGGGTCCAAGAGACCCAGTACTTC. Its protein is CASSLGRQGRVQETQYF.

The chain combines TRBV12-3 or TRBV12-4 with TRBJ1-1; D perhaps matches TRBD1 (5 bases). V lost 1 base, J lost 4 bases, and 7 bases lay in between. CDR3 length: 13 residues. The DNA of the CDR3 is TGTGCCAGCAGTTTAGGGGACGGCACTGAAGCTTTCTTT. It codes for CASSLGDGTEAFF.

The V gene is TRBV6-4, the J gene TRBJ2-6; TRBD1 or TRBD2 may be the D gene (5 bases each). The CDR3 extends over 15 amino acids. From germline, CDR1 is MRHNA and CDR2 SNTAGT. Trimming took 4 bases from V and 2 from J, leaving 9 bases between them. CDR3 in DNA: TGTGCCAGCAGTGTTGAGGGGACTGGGGCCAACGTCCTGACTTTC. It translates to CASSVEGTGANVLTF.

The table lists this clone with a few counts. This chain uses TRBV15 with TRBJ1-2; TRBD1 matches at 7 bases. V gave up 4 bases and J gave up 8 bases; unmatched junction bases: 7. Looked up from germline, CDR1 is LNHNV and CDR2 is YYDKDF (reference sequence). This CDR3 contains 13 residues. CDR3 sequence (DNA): TGTGCCACCAGCAAACGGACAGGCTCAGGCTACACCTTC. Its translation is CATSKRTGSGYTF. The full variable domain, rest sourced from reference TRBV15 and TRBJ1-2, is DAMVIQNPRYQVTQFGKPVTLSCSQTLNHNVMYWYQQKSSQAPKLLFHYYDKDFNNEADTPDNFQSRRPNTSFCFLDIRSPGLGDTAMYLCATSKRTGSGYTFGSGTRLTVV.

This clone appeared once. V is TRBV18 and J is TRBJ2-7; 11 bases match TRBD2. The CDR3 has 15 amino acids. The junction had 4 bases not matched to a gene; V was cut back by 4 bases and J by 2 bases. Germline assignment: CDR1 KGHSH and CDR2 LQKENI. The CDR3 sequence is CASSLGTSGTYEQYF. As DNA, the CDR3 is TGTGCCAGCTCACTTGGGACTAGCGGAACCTACGAGCAGTACTTC.

In nucleotides, the CDR3 is TGTGCCAGCAGTCACCAGGACGGATCCTACGAGCAGTACTTC. Translating it yields CASSHQDGSYEQYF. This chain uses TRBV6-5 with TRBJ2-7; D ambiguous. Germline V gives CDR1 MNHEY, CDR2 SVGAGI. The CDR3 has 14 amino acids. With 5 bases removed from V and 1 base from J, the gap between germline ends came to 12 bases.

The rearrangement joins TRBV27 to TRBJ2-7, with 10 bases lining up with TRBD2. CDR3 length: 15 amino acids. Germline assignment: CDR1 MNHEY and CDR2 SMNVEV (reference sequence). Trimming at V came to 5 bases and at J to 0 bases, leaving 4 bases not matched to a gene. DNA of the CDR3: TGTGCCAGCAGTCCAGCGGGGGGGCTCTCCTACGAGCAGTACTTC. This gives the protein CASSPAGGLSYEQYF.

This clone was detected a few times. In DNA form, the CDR3 reads TGCGCCAGCAGCGCAGCCATGGGGGTCTACGAGCAGTACTTC. Translation gives CASSAAMGVYEQYF. The chain employs TRBV4-1 and TRBJ2-7, with D perhaps matching TRBD1 or TRBD2 (5 bases each). V lost 5 bases and J lost 3, with 14 bases in between. CDR3 size: 14 residues. CDR1 is MGHRA, CDR2 YSYEKL, per germline.

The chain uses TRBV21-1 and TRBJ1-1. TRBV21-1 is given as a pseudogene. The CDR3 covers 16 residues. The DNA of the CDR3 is TGTGCCAGCAGCAAAGAAGAGGGTTTGGGGAACACTGAAGCTTTCTTT. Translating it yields CASSKEEGLGNTEAFF.

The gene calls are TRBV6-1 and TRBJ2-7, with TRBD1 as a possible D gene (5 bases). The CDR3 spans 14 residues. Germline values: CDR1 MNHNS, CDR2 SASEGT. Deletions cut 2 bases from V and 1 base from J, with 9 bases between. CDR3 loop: CASSEIPGSYEQYF. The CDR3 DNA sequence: TGTGCCAGCAGTGAAATTCCAGGGTCCTACGAGCAGTACTTC.

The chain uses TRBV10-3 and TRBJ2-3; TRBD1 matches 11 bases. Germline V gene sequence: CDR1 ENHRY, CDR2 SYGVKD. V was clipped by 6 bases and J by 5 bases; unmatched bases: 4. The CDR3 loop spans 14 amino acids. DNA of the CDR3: TGTGCCATCAGCCTGGGACAGGGGGGAGATACGCAGTATTTT. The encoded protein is CAISLGQGGDTQYF.

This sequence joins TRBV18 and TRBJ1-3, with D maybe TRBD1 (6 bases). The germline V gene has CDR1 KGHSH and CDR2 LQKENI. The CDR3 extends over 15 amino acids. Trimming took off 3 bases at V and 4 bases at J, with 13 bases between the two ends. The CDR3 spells CASSPSRDTGNTIYF. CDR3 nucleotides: TGTGCCAGCTCACCTAGCCGGGACACCGGAAACACCATATATTTT.

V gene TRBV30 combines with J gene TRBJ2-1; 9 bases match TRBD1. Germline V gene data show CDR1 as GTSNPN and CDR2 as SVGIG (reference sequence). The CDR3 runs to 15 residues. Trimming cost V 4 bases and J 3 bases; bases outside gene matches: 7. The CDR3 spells CAWIYDRGFYNEQFF. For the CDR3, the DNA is TGTGCCTGGATCTACGACAGGGGGTTCTACAATGAGCAGTTCTTC.

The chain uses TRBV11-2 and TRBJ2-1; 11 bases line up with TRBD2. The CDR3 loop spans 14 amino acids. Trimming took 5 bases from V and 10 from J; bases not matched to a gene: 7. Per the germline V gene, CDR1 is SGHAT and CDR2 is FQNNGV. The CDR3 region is CASSRSGGAGEQFF. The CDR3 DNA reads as TGTGCCAGCAGCCGTAGCGGGGGGGCCGGGGAGCAGTTCTTC.

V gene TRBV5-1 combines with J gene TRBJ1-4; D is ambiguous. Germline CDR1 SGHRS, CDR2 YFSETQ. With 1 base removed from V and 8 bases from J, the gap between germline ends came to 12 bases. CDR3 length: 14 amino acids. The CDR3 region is CASSLNRVNEKLFF. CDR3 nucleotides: TGCGCCAGCAGCTTGAACCGGGTAAACGAAAAACTGTTTTTT.

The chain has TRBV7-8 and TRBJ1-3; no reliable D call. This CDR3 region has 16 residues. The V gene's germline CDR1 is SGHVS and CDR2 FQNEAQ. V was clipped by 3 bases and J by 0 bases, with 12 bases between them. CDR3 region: CASSFGQANSGNTIYF. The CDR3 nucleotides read TGTGCCAGCAGCTTCGGGCAGGCTAACTCTGGAAACACCATATATTTT. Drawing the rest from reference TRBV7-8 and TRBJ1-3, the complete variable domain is GAGVSQSPRYKVAKRGQDVALRCDPISGHVSLFWYQQALGQGPEFLTYFQNEAQLDKSGLPSDRFFAERPEGSVSTLKIQRTQQEDSAVYLCASSFGQANSGNTIYFGEGSWLTVV.